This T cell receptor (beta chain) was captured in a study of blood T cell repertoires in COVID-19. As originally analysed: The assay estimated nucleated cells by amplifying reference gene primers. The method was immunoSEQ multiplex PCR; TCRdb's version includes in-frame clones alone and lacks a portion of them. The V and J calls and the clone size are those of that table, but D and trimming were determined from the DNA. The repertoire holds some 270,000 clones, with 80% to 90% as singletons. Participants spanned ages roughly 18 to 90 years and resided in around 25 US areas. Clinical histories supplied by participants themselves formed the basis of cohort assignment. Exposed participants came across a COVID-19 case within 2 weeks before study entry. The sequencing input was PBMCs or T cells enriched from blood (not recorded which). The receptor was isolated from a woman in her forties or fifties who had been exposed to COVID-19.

CDR3: CASSLGHLEAFF. In nucleotides, the CDR3 is TGTGCCAGCAGCTTGGGGCACCTTGAAGCTTTCTTT. The chain has TRBV5-6 and TRBJ1-1; no clear D. The CDR3 runs to 12 residues. V shed 0 bases and J shed 7 bases, with 7 bases lying between them. Germline V CDR1 and CDR2: SGHDT, YYEEEE.